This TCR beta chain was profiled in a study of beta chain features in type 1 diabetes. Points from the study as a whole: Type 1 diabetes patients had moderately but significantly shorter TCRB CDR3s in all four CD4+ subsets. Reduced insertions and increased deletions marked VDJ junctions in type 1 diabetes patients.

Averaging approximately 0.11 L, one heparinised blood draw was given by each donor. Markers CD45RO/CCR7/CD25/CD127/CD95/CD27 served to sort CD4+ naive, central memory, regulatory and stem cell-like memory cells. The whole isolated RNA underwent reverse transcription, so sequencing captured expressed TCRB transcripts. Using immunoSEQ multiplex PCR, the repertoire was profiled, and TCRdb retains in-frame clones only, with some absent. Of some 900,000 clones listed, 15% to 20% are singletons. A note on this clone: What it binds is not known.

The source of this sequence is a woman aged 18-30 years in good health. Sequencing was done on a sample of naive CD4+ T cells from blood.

The CDR3 is CASSPGGFGTEAFF. In DNA form, the CDR3 reads TGTGCCAGCAGCCCAGGGGGCTTCGGCACTGAAGCTTTCTTT. The rearrangement links TRBV9 to TRBJ1-1; 8 bases line up with TRBD1. The CDR3 loop spans 14 amino acids. V shed 4 bases and J 4 bases; nucleotides not matched to a gene: 6. The germline CDR1 and CDR2 sequences are SGDLS and YYNGEE.